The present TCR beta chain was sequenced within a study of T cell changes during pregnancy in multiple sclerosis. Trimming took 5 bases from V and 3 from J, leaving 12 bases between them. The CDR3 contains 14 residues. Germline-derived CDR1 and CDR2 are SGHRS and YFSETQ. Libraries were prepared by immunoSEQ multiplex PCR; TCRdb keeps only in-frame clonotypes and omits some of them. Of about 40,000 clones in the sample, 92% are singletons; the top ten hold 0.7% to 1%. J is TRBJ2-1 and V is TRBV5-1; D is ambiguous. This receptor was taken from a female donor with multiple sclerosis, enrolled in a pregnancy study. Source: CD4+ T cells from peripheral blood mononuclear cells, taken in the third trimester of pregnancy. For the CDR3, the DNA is TGCGCCAGCAGTGACGTACGCGGCTACAATGAGCAGTTCTTC. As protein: CASSDVRGYNEQFF.